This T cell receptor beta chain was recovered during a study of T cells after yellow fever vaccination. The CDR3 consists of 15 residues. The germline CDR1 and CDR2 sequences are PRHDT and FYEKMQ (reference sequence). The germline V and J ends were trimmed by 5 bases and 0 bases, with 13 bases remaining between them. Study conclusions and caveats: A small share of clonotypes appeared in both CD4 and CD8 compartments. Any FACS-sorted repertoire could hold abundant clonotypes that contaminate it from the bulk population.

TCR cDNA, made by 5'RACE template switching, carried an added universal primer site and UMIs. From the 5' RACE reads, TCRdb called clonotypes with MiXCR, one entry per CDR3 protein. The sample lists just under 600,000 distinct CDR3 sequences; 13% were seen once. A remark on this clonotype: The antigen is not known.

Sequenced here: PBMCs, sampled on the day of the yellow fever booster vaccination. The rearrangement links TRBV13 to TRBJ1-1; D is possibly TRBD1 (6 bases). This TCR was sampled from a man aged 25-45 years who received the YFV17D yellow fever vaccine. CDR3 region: CASSPTRGVNTEAFF. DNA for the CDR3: TGTGCCAGCAGCCCCACGAGGGGGGTGAACACTGAAGCTTTCTTT.